This is a list of T cell receptor beta chains from one sample in a study of cytomegalovirus exposure and HLA in healthy donors. The table came from immunoSEQ multiplex PCR; TCRdb's copy has only in-frame clones and leaves some out. The sample holds 150,000 to 200,000 clones, approximately 82% seen once. Input material: PBMCs. These receptor sequences come from a woman between 18 and 30 years old in good health and CMV-seronegative. Both conserved end residues are part of each CDR3. Fields, in order: V gene, D gene, clone size, J gene, CDR3 length, CDR3 protein, CDR3 DNA. The D gene is left open where the match is weak. Size values are once, few and many counts, or a class for expanded clones, and some rows have none.

V gene: TRBV7-2
D gene: NA
clone size: NA
J gene: TRBJ2-3
CDR3 length: 12
CDR3 protein: CASSLYGGTQYF
CDR3 DNA: TGTGCCAGCAGCTTATATGGCGGTACGCAGTATTTT

V gene: TRBV9
D gene: NA
clone size: NA
J gene: TRBJ2-5
CDR3 length: 14
CDR3 protein: CASSVGREGETQYF
CDR3 DNA: TGTGCCAGCAGCGTAGGACGGGAAGGGGAGACCCAGTACTTC

V gene: TRBV7-8
D gene: NA
clone size: once
J gene: TRBJ1-2
CDR3 length: 13
CDR3 protein: CASSLDRAAGYTF
CDR3 DNA: TGTGCCAGCAGCTTAGACAGAGCAGCTGGCTACACCTTC

V gene: TRBV10-1
D gene: NA
clone size: once
J gene: TRBJ1-1
CDR3 length: 14
CDR3 protein: CASSREGGNTEAFF
CDR3 DNA: TGCGCCAGCAGCCGGGAGGGGGGGAACACTGAAGCTTTCTTT

V gene: TRBV28
D gene: NA
clone size: NA
J gene: TRBJ1-5
CDR3 length: 12
CDR3 protein: CASSFGRVNQHF
CDR3 DNA: TGTGCCAGCAGTTTTGGGAGGGTTAACCAGCATTTT

V gene: TRBV28
D gene: NA
clone size: NA
J gene: TRBJ1-2
CDR3 length: 15
CDR3 protein: CASSLVDVSGGGYTF
CDR3 DNA: TGTGCCAGCAGTTTAGTAGATGTGTCAGGAGGTGGCTACACCTTC

V gene: TRBV7-6
D gene: NA
clone size: NA
J gene: TRBJ2-7
CDR3 length: 15
CDR3 protein: CASSPTTWGEDEQYF
CDR3 DNA: TGTGCCAGCAGCCCCACGACGTGGGGGGAAGACGAGCAGTACTTC

V gene: TRBV27
D gene: NA
clone size: NA
J gene: TRBJ2-3
CDR3 length: 12
CDR3 protein: CASSSTTFTQYF
CDR3 DNA: TGTGCCAGCAGTTCGACTACCTTTACGCAGTATTTT

V gene: TRBV21-1
D gene: NA
clone size: NA
J gene: TRBJ1-3
CDR3 length: 18
CDR3 protein: CASSKGRVDLPSGNTIYF
CDR3 DNA: TGTGCCAGCAGCAAAGGGAGGGTTGACTTACCCTCTGGAAACACCATATATTTT

V gene: TRBV10-2
D gene: TRBD1
clone size: NA
J gene: TRBJ2-7
CDR3 length: 14
CDR3 protein: CASSVPGGGYEQYF
CDR3 DNA: TGCGCCAGCAGCGTTCCAGGGGGCGGGTACGAGCAGTACTTC

V gene: TRBV6-6
D gene: TRBD1
clone size: once
J gene: TRBJ2-7
CDR3 length: 16
CDR3 protein: CASSAHGTGDPYEQYF
CDR3 DNA: TGTGCCAGCAGCGCACACGGGACAGGGGACCCCTACGAGCAGTACTTC

V gene: TRBV11-2
D gene: NA
clone size: NA
J gene: TRBJ2-7
CDR3 length: 16
CDR3 protein: CASSSEGGASSYEQYF
CDR3 DNA: TGTGCCAGCAGCTCAGAAGGGGGAGCCAGCTCCTACGAGCAGTACTTC

V gene: TRBV27
D gene: TRBD1
clone size: NA
J gene: TRBJ2-5
CDR3 length: 15
CDR3 protein: CASSLSGTGLETQYF
CDR3 DNA: TGTGCCAGCAGTTTGAGTGGGACAGGGTTGGAGACCCAGTACTTC

V gene: TRBV30
D gene: NA
clone size: few
J gene: TRBJ1-1
CDR3 length: 11
CDR3 protein: CAWSVSTEAFF
CDR3 DNA: TGTGCCTGGAGTGTTAGCACTGAAGCTTTCTTT

V gene: TRBV4-1
D gene: NA
clone size: few
J gene: TRBJ1-2
CDR3 length: 15
CDR3 protein: CASSQGGGTNYGYTF
CDR3 DNA: TGCGCCAGCAGCCAAGGCGGCGGGACCAACTATGGCTACACCTTC

V gene: TRBV7-9
D gene: TRBD1
clone size: once
J gene: TRBJ2-2
CDR3 length: 16
CDR3 protein: CASSQPDRVNTGELFF
CDR3 DNA: TGTGCCAGCAGTCAACCCGACAGGGTCAACACCGGGGAGCTGTTTTTT

V gene: TRBV27
D gene: NA
clone size: NA
J gene: TRBJ2-3
CDR3 length: 13
CDR3 protein: CASSLISGDTQYF
CDR3 DNA: TGTGCCAGCAGTTTAATTAGTGGAGATACGCAGTATTTT

V gene: TRBV29-1
D gene: TRBD1
clone size: NA
J gene: TRBJ1-1
CDR3 length: 14
CDR3 protein: CSVGLRDRFPEAFF
CDR3 DNA: TGCAGCGTTGGCTTGAGGGACAGGTTCCCTGAAGCTTTCTTT

V gene: TRBV5-1
D gene: NA
clone size: NA
J gene: TRBJ2-5
CDR3 length: 13
CDR3 protein: CASSLGQEETQYF
CDR3 DNA: TGCGCCAGCAGCTTGGGACAGGAGGAGACCCAGTACTTC

V gene: TRBV6-1
D gene: TRBD1
clone size: NA
J gene: TRBJ2-2
CDR3 length: 15
CDR3 protein: CATIAGTGDSGELFF
CDR3 DNA: TGTGCCACCATTGCGGGGACAGGGGACTCCGGGGAGCTGTTTTTT

V gene: TRBV30
D gene: NA
clone size: NA
J gene: TRBJ1-5
CDR3 length: 12
CDR3 protein: CAWSVAGEPQHF
CDR3 DNA: TGTGCCTGGAGTGTAGCGGGTGAGCCCCAGCATTTT

V gene: TRBV7-6
D gene: NA
clone size: NA
J gene: TRBJ2-3
CDR3 length: 14
CDR3 protein: CASSLRGGPDTQYF
CDR3 DNA: TGTGCCAGCAGCTTACGCGGCGGCCCAGATACGCAGTATTTT

V gene: TRBV5-1
D gene: NA
clone size: NA
J gene: TRBJ2-7
CDR3 length: 15
CDR3 protein: CASSLAAGPRYEQYF
CDR3 DNA: TGCGCCAGCAGCTTGGCTGCGGGACCGCGTTACGAGCAGTACTTC

V gene: TRBV7-2
D gene: TRBD1
clone size: NA
J gene: TRBJ1-6
CDR3 length: 15
CDR3 protein: CASSLRTGFNSPLHF
CDR3 DNA: TGTGCCAGCAGCTTGAGGACAGGGTTTAATTCACCCCTCCACTTT

V gene: TRBV15
D gene: NA
clone size: NA
J gene: TRBJ1-5
CDR3 length: 15
CDR3 protein: CATSREGAGNQPQHF
CDR3 DNA: TGTGCCACCAGCAGAGAGGGCGCCGGCAATCAGCCCCAGCATTTT

V gene: TRBV28
D gene: NA
clone size: NA
J gene: TRBJ1-4
CDR3 length: 15
CDR3 protein: CASSLAGGTNEKLFF
CDR3 DNA: TGTGCCAGCAGTTTAGCGGGAGGAACTAATGAAAAACTGTTTTTT

V gene: TRBV27
D gene: TRBD2
clone size: NA
J gene: TRBJ2-1
CDR3 length: 18
CDR3 protein: CASTLIGSGGGSYNEQFF
CDR3 DNA: TGTGCCAGTACCCTTATCGGGAGCGGCGGGGGCTCCTACAATGAGCAGTTCTTC

V gene: TRBV27
D gene: TRBD1
clone size: NA
J gene: TRBJ1-6
CDR3 length: 15
CDR3 protein: CASSVDRGGNSPLHF
CDR3 DNA: TGTGCCAGCAGTGTGGACAGGGGAGGGAATTCACCCCTCCACTTT

V gene: TRBV12-5
D gene: TRBD2
clone size: once
J gene: TRBJ2-3
CDR3 length: 17
CDR3 protein: CASGLGRSGTRADTQYF
CDR3 DNA: TGTGCTAGTGGTTTGGGGCGCTCCGGGACTAGAGCAGATACGCAGTATTTT

V gene: TRBV27
D gene: TRBD2
clone size: NA
J gene: TRBJ2-1
CDR3 length: 16
CDR3 protein: CASSSRLADPYNEQFF
CDR3 DNA: TGTGCCAGCAGTTCCCGACTAGCGGATCCCTACAATGAGCAGTTCTTC

V gene: TRBV6-1
D gene: TRBD2
clone size: NA
J gene: TRBJ2-5
CDR3 length: 17
CDR3 protein: CASSEGRVGRERETQYF
CDR3 DNA: TGTGCCAGCAGTGAAGGCCGGGTAGGGCGGGAGAGGGAGACCCAGTACTTC

V gene: TRBV7-2
D gene: NA
clone size: NA
J gene: TRBJ1-2
CDR3 length: 12
CDR3 protein: CASTHKPPGYTF
CDR3 DNA: TGTGCCAGCACCCACAAACCACCGGGCTACACCTTC

V gene: TRBV2
D gene: TRBD2
clone size: NA
J gene: TRBJ2-5
CDR3 length: 15
CDR3 protein: CASSPLLAVQETQYF
CDR3 DNA: TGTGCCAGCAGCCCCCTCCTAGCGGTTCAAGAGACCCAGTACTTC

V gene: TRBV9
D gene: NA
clone size: NA
J gene: TRBJ2-1
CDR3 length: 12
CDR3 protein: CASSAVYNEQFF
CDR3 DNA: TGTGCCAGCAGCGCCGTTTACAATGAGCAGTTCTTC

V gene: TRBV7-6
D gene: TRBD1
clone size: NA
J gene: TRBJ2-3
CDR3 length: 18
CDR3 protein: CASSSLGRPGTGSDTQYF
CDR3 DNA: TGTGCCAGCAGCTCCTTGGGGCGACCTGGGACAGGATCAGATACGCAGTATTTT

V gene: TRBV15
D gene: NA
clone size: NA
J gene: TRBJ2-6
CDR3 length: 18
CDR3 protein: CATSRDLGTSSGANVLTF
CDR3 DNA: TGTGCCACCAGCAGAGATCTAGGGACAAGCTCTGGGGCCAACGTCCTGACTTTC

V gene: TRBV6-5
D gene: TRBD1
clone size: NA
J gene: TRBJ1-1
CDR3 length: 14
CDR3 protein: CASSYSGRGQTAFF
CDR3 DNA: TGTGCCAGCAGTTACTCGGGCAGGGGGCAGACAGCTTTCTTT

V gene: TRBV7-2
D gene: TRBD1
clone size: NA
J gene: TRBJ1-1
CDR3 length: 14
CDR3 protein: CASGWGQGNLEAFF
CDR3 DNA: TGTGCCAGCGGATGGGGACAGGGGAACCTCGAAGCTTTCTTT

V gene: TRBV9
D gene: TRBD2
clone size: NA
J gene: TRBJ2-1
CDR3 length: 18
CDR3 protein: CASSVGSWTSRGRHEQFF
CDR3 DNA: TGTGCCAGCAGCGTAGGTAGCTGGACTAGTCGGGGGAGGCATGAGCAGTTCTTC